A single TCR beta chain is shown here with its context. This entry is derived from a study of blood T cell repertoires in COVID-19. Whole-study context: Spain, Italy and the United States supplied samples that represented acute and convalescent COVID-19.

V was clipped by 4 bases and J by 9 bases, with 11 bases between them. The CDR3 spans 13 residues. The germline V gene encodes CDR1 SGHDT and CDR2 YYEEEE. The data were produced by immunoSEQ multiplex PCR, yet TCRdb's version contains in-frame clones alone and is incomplete. This table holds a few hundred thousand clones, about 85% found once. The clonotype originates from a woman aged 60-75 years who had recovered from COVID-19. Sequenced input: PBMCs or T cells enriched from blood (not recorded which). This chain links TRBV5-6 with TRBJ1-6; D is unresolved. This chain's CDR3 is CASSPWQASPLHF. The DNA for the CDR3 is TGTGCCAGCAGCCCCTGGCAGGCTTCACCCCTCCACTTT.